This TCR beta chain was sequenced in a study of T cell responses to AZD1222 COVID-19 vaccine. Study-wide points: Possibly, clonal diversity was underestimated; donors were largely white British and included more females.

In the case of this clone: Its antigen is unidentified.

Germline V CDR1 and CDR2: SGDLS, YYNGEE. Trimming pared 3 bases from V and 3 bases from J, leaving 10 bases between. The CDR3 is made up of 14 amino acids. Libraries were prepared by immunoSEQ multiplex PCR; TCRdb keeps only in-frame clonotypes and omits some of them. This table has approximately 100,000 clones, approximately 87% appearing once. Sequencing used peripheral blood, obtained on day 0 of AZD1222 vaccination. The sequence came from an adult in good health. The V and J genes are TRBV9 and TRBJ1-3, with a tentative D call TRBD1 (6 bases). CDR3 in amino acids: CASSAGVDGNTIYF. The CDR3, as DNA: TGTGCCAGCAGCGCAGGGGTTGATGGAAACACCATATATTTT.